Listed below are T cell receptor beta chains from one sample, sequenced in a study of T cells in Graves' hyperthyroidism and ophthalmopathy. A single record per CDR3 protein comes from TCRdb applying MiXCR to the multiplex PCR reads. The sample records fewer than 750,000 distinct CDR3 sequences, more than 14% being singletons. The specimen was blood. These receptors were collected from a woman aged 50 to 60 with Graves' ophthalmopathy. CDR3s include the opening cysteine and the closing phenylalanine or tryptophan. D genes are given only for firm matches. For some rows the clone size is stated as once, few or many, or as a class when expanded; others skip it.

>.|TRBJ1-5|TRBV20-1|TRBD1
CSARDRVLGQPQHF
TGCAGTGCTAGGGACAGGGTATTGGGTCAGCCCCAGCATTTT
>many|TRBJ2-2|TRBV7-9|.
CASSPSLGELFF
TGTGCCAGCAGCCCAAGTTTGGGGGAGCTGTTTTTT
>many|TRBJ1-1|TRBV30|TRBD1
CAWSAYTGTGNMNTEAFF
TGTGCCTGGAGCGCATACACCGGGACAGGCAACATGAACACTGAAGCTTTCTTT
>many|TRBJ1-2|TRBV6-1|.
CASSTIRQEANYGYTF
TGTGCCAGCAGTACCATCAGACAGGAAGCTAACTATGGCTACACCTTC
>.|TRBJ2-2|TRBV20-1|.
CSARVPGQGTGELFF
TGCAGTGCTAGAGTCCCCGGCCAGGGTACCGGGGAGCTGTTTTTT
>few|TRBJ2-1|TRBV7-9|TRBD1
CASSFRQGQFF
TGTGCCAGCAGCTTCCGACAGGGACAGTTCTTC
>few|TRBJ1-1|TRBV20-1|.
CSARAQQASVEAFF
TGCAGTGCTAGAGCCCAACAGGCCTCCGTGGAGGCTTTCTTT
>many|TRBJ2-5|TRBV18|.
CASSPGQKETQYF
TGTGCCAGCTCACCCGGGCAGAAAGAGACCCAGTACTTC
>few|TRBJ2-3|TRBV7-9|TRBD2
CASSPTSVGYTDTQYF
TGTGCCAGCAGTCCTACTAGCGTTGGATACACAGATACGCAGTATTTT
>many|TRBJ1-3|TRBV28|.
CASSPSTDSGNTIYF
TGTGCCAGCAGTCCCTCGACTGACTCTGGAAACACCATATATTTT
>.|TRBJ1-1|TRBV2|.
CASRTGLPTVSLTEAFF
TGTGCCAGCAGAACGGGACTTCCCACCGTATCTCTTACTGAAGCTTTCTTT
>few|TRBJ2-1|TRBV29-1|.
CSVEDFSRHYNEQFF
TGCAGCGTTGAAGATTTCTCCCGTCACTACAATGAGCAGTTCTTC
>.|TRBJ2-2|TRBV19|TRBD2
CASSGLAGAAGELFF
TGTGCCAGTAGTGGACTAGCGGGAGCCGCCGGGGAGCTGTTTTTT
>many|TRBJ2-2|TRBV5-1|TRBD1
CASSWGQGETGELFF
TGCGCCAGCAGCTGGGGACAGGGAGAGACCGGGGAGCTGTTTTTT
>.|TRBJ2-1|TRBV9|TRBD1
CASTSGGYEQFF
TGTGCCAGCACCTCAGGGGGTTATGAGCAGTTCTTC
>few|TRBJ2-3|TRBV4-1|TRBD1
CASSQGVDRGSTDTQYF
TGCGCCAGCAGCCAAGGTGTGGACAGGGGGAGCACAGATACGCAGTATTTT
>.|TRBJ2-1|TRBV20-1|.
CSARGRALAFF
TGCAGTGCTAGAGGTCGGGCTCTTGCGTTCTTC
>.|TRBJ2-3|TRBV27|.
CASSWASYTDTQYF
TGTGCCAGCAGTTGGGCCAGCTACACAGATACGCAGTATTTT
>.|TRBJ2-7|TRBV6-1|.
CASRRVRDAYEQYF
TGTGCCAGCAGACGGGTCCGGGATGCCTACGAGCAGTACTTC
>.|TRBJ2-2|TRBV7-6|TRBD2
CASSLRLAGLSGGTGELFF
TGTGCCAGCAGCCTCCGACTAGCGGGACTCTCCGGGGGGACCGGGGAGCTGTTTTTT
>.|TRBJ1-2|TRBV7-9|.
CASSLGSGPGYTF
TGTGCCAGCAGCTTAGGTTCCGGCCCTGGCTACACCTTC
>.|TRBJ1-2|TRBV4-2|.
CASSQDTQGGYTF
TGTGCCAGCAGCCAAGATACGCAGGGAGGCTACACCTTC
>few|TRBJ2-7|TRBV29-1|TRBD1
CSVEPGQGKPYEQYF
TGCAGCGTTGAGCCGGGACAGGGGAAACCCTACGAGCAGTACTTC
>many|TRBJ1-1|TRBV7-2|.
CASSPEDELGAFF
TGTGCCAGCAGCCCCGAGGACGAGCTTGGGGCTTTCTTT
>.|TRBJ2-7|TRBV6-6|.
CASSYSNVMNSYEQYF
TGTGCCAGCAGTTACTCAAACGTCATGAACTCCTACGAGCAGTACTTC
>.|TRBJ2-3|TRBV7-3|.
CASSDSGGSTDTQYF
TGTGCCAGCAGCGATAGCGGCGGTAGCACAGATACGCAGTATTTT
>many|TRBJ2-3|TRBV7-6|.
CASSFRVDTQYF
TGTGCCAGCAGCTTCAGGGTCGATACGCAGTATTTT
>.|TRBJ2-1|TRBV5-6|TRBD1
CASSADRGGAYNEQFF
TGTGCCAGCAGCGCGGACAGGGGAGGAGCCTACAATGAGCAGTTCTTC
>few|TRBJ2-1|TRBV15|TRBD2
CATSTGTRNNEQFF
TGTGCCACCAGCACCGGGACTAGGAACAATGAGCAGTTCTTC
>.|TRBJ2-1|TRBV24-1|.
CATSDHDYEKEHEQFF
TGTGCCACCAGTGATCACGATTACGAGAAAGAGCATGAGCAGTTCTTC
>.|TRBJ1-1|TRBV4-2|TRBD1
CASSQDPAGTGRRTEAFF
TGTGCCAGCAGCCAAGATCCGGCGGGGACAGGGAGGCGCACTGAAGCTTTCTTT
>many|TRBJ2-7|TRBV5-1|TRBD1
CASSPRQGNSYEQYF
TGCGCCAGCAGCCCTCGACAGGGAAATTCCTACGAGCAGTACTTC
>once|TRBJ2-3|TRBV7-2|.
CASSESITQYF
TGTGCCAGCAGCGAGAGTATCACGCAGTATTTT
>many|TRBJ2-1|TRBV7-9|.
CASSLNANEQFF
TGTGCCAGCAGCTTAAACGCCAATGAGCAGTTCTTC
>.|TRBJ1-3|TRBV3-1|TRBD1
CASSQGGTGGNTIYF
TGTGCCAGCAGCCAAGGAGGGACAGGGGGAAACACCATATATTTT
>.|TRBJ1-2|TRBV5-1|TRBD1
CASSFGQGPGYTF
TGCGCCAGCAGCTTCGGACAGGGACCTGGCTACACCTTC
>many|TRBJ2-1|TRBV7-9|TRBD1
CASSPSGQRYNEQFF
TGTGCCAGCAGCCCCTCGGGACAGAGATACAATGAGCAGTTCTTC
>many|TRBJ1-2|TRBV28|TRBD1
CASSHTGARYGYTF
TGTGCCAGCAGCCACACAGGGGCTCGGTATGGCTACACCTTC
>many|TRBJ2-2|TRBV30|TRBD1
CAWRVTGAGELFF
TGTGCCTGGAGGGTTACAGGGGCCGGGGAGCTGTTTTTT
>many|TRBJ1-1|TRBV6-1|.
CASRKSVDRNTEAFF
TGTGCCAGCAGAAAGTCGGTGGACAGAAACACTGAAGCTTTCTTT
>few|TRBJ2-3|TRBV28|.
CASSFLDRMQDTQYF
TGTGCCAGCAGTTTTCTAGATCGAATGCAAGATACGCAGTATTTT
>many|TRBJ2-5|TRBV4-1|TRBD2
CASSQGATSGTQETQYF
TGCGCCAGCAGCCAAGGGGCGACTAGCGGGACCCAAGAGACCCAGTACTTC
>many|TRBJ2-3|TRBV12-3/TRBV12-4|.
CASSFSSTDTQYF
TGTGCCAGCAGTTTCTCTAGCACAGATACGCAGTATTTT
>.|TRBJ2-2|TRBV29-1|.
CSVKQGQRELFF
TGCAGCGTTAAACAGGGTCAGAGGGAGCTGTTTTTT
>many|TRBJ1-1|TRBV6-5|.
CASSYSDPAAEAFF
TGTGCCAGCAGTTACTCGGACCCGGCCGCTGAAGCTTTCTTT
>few|TRBJ2-1|TRBV6-2/TRBV6-3|.
CASSYSPGLNNEQFF
TGTGCCAGCAGTTACTCTCCGGGATTGAACAATGAGCAGTTCTTC
>.|TRBJ1-2|TRBV5-1|TRBD1
CASSLFPRQGGYGYTF
TGCGCCAGCAGCTTGTTTCCGAGACAGGGGGGCTATGGCTACACCTTC
>.|TRBJ2-2|TRBV20-1|.
CSARDRRLNTGELFF
TGCAGTGCTAGAGATCGGCGCCTGAACACCGGGGAGCTGTTTTTT
>many|TRBJ2-1|TRBV11-3|.
CASSLSTGYNEQFF
TGTGCCAGCAGCTTGAGTACGGGCTACAATGAGCAGTTCTTC
>few|TRBJ1-1|TRBV14|.
CASSQGQGDMNTEAFF
TGTGCCAGCAGCCAAGGCCAGGGCGATATGAACACTGAAGCTTTCTTT
>.|TRBJ2-7|TRBV20-1|.
CSAREGRDEQYF
TGCAGTGCTAGAGAGGGACGGGACGAGCAGTACTTC
>.|TRBJ2-2|TRBV20-1|.
CSASTNLNTGELFF
TGCAGTGCTAGTACTAACCTGAACACCGGGGAGCTGTTTTTT
>many|TRBJ2-1|TRBV19|TRBD1
CASRGTGDNEQFF
TGTGCCAGTCGTGGGACAGGCGACAATGAGCAGTTCTTC